This T cell receptor beta chain derives from a study of blood T cell repertoires in COVID-19. Enrolled during active infection, Seattle patients were then followed longitudinally. The CDR3 has 13 residues. V was pared by 4 bases and J by 5 bases, with 4 bases of the junction left unmatched. Germline-derived CDR1 and CDR2 are SGDLS and YYNGEE. In the source study's methods: Reference gene primer amplification in the assay estimated nucleated cell counts. Sequenced by immunoSEQ multiplex PCR; TCRdb stores in-frame clones only, minus some. V and J calls and clone size are copied from that table; D and trimming were computed from the DNA. The sample holds 200,000 or so clones, about nine tenths seen once.

The receptor's source is a man under 40 with COVID-19, enrolled during active disease. The V call is TRBV9, the J call TRBJ1-2; 8 bases map to TRBD1. The source material was peripheral blood. The CDR3 is CASSSRTGYGYTF. CDR3 in DNA: TGTGCCAGCAGCTCCCGGACAGGGTATGGCTACACCTTC.